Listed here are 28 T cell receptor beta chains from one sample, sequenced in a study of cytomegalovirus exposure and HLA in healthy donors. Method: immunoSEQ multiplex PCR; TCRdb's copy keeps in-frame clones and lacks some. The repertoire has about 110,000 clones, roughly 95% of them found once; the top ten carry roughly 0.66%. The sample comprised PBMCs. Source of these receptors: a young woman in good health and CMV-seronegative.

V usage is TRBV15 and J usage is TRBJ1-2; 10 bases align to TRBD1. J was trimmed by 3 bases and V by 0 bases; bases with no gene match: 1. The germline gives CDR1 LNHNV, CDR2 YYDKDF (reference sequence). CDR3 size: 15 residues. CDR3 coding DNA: TGTGCCACCAGCAGAGAGGGGACAGGGGACTATGGCTACACCTTC. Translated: CATSREGTGDYGYTF.

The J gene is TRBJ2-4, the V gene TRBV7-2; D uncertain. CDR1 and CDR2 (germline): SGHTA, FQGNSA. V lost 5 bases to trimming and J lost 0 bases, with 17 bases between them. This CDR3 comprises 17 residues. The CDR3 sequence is CASSPYKERLAKNIQYF. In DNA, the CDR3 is TGTGCCAGCAGCCCCTACAAGGAGAGACTAGCCAAAAACATTCAGTACTTC.

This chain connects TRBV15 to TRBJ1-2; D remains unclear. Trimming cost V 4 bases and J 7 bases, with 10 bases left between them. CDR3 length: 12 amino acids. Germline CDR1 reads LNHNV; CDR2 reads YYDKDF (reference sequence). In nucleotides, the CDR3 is TGTGCCACCAGCAAGTCAGGTCGTGGCTACACCTTC. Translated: CATSKSGRGYTF. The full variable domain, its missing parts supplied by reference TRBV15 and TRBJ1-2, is DAMVIQNPRYQVTQFGKPVTLSCSQTLNHNVMYWYQQKSSQAPKLLFHYYDKDFNNEADTPDNFQSRRPNTSFCFLDIRSPGLGDTAMYLCATSKSGRGYTFGSGTRLTVV.

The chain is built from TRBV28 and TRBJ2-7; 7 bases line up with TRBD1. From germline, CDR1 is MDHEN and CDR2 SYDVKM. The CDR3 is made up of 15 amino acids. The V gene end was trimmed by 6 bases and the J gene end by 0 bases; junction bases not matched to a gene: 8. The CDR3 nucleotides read TGTGCCAGCAGGCCCGGACAGGAAGTCTCCTACGAGCAGTACTTC. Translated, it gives CASRPGQEVSYEQYF.

The CDR3 is CASSPGQGWQPQHF. As DNA, the CDR3 is TGTGCCAGCAGCCCCGGACAGGGCTGGCAGCCCCAGCATTTT. The chain recombines TRBV2 with TRBJ1-5; TRBD1 matches 8 bases. The CDR3 consists of 14 residues. In germline, CDR1 is SNHLY, CDR2 FYNNEI. Germline trimming cut 6 bases from V and 7 bases from J; bases unmatched to any gene: 8.

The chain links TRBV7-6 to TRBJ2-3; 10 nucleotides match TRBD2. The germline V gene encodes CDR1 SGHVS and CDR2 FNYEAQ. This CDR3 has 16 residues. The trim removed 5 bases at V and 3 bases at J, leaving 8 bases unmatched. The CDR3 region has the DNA TGTGCCAGCAGCCTCCTAAGCGGGGGGGGGACAGATACGCAGTATTTT. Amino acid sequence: CASSLLSGGGTDTQYF.

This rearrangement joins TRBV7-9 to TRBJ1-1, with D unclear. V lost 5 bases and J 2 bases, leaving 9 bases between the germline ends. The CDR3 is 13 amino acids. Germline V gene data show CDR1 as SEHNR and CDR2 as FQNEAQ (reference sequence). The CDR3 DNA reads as TGTGCCAGCAGCCTATCCGTTAACACTGAAGCTTTCTTT. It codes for CASSLSVNTEAFF.

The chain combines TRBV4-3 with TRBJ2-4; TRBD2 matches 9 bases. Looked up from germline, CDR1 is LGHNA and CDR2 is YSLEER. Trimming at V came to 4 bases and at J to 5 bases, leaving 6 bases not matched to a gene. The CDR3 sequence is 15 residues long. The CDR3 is CASSRAGGLENIQYF. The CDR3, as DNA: TGCGCCAGCAGCCGCGCGGGGGGGCTGGAAAACATTCAGTACTTC.

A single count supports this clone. The DNA of the CDR3 is TGTGCCAGCAGCGACGGGGTTCAGACCCAGTACTTC. This encodes CASSDGVQTQYF. The chain combines TRBV9 with TRBJ2-5; a possible D gene is TRBD2 (5 bases). V lost 3 bases to trimming and J lost 6 bases, with 9 bases between them. CDR1 SGDLS and CDR2 YYNGEE come from the germline V gene. The CDR3 sequence is 12 residues long.

CDR3 nucleotides: TGTGCCAGCAGTTGGGCTTCCTACGAGCAGTACTTC. This translates into CASSWASYEQYF. The chain carries TRBV28 and TRBJ2-7; the D is unclear. CDR1 and CDR2 from the germline V gene are MDHEN and SYDVKM. The CDR3 spans 12 residues. The V and J ends lost 4 bases and 1 base respectively, with 5 bases between them.

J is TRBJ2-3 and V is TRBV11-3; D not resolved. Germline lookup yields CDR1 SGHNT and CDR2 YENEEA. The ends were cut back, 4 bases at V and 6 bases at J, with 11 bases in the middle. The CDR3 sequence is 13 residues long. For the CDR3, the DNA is TGTGCCAGCAGCTCAACCCACGGGGATACGCAGTATTTT. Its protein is CASSSTHGDTQYF.

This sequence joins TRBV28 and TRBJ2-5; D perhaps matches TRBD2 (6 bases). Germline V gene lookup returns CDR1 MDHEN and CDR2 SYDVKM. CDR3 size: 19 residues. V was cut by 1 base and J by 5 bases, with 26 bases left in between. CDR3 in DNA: TGTGCCAGCAGTTTATTGGCTCGACGTCTTCGGGGGAGGAGGGAGACCCAGTACTTC. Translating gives CASSLLARRLRGRRETQYF.

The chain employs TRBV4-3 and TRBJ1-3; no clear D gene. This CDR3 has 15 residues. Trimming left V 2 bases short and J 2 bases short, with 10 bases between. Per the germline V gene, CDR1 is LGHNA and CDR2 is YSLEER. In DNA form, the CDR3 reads TGCGCCAGCAGCCAAAGTTGGGCAGCTGGAAACACCATATATTTT. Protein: CASSQSWAAGNTIYF.

DNA of the CDR3: TGTGCCAGCAGCCCAAAGACTAGCGGGGGGCCAAGCTCCTACAATGAGCAGTTCTTC. This gives the protein CASSPKTSGGPSSYNEQFF. The chain uses TRBV9 and TRBJ2-1; 13 positions match TRBD2. Trimming removed 4 bases from V and 0 bases from J; junction bases left unmatched: 10. CDR3 length: 19 residues. CDR1 is SGDLS and CDR2 is YYNGEE in the germline V gene.

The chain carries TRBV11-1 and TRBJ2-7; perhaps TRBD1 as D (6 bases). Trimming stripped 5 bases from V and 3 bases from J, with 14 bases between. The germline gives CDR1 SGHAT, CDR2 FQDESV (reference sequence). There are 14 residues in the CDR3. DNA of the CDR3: TGTGCCAGCAGCCAGAGACAGGTAGTCTACGAGCAGTACTTC. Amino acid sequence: CASSQRQVVYEQYF. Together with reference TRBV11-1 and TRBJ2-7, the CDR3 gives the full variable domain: EAEVAQSPRYKITEKSQAVAFWCDPISGHATLYWYRQILGQGPELLVQFQDESVVDDSQLPKDRFSAERLKGVDSTLKIQPAELGDSAMYLCASSQRQVVYEQYFGPGTRLTVT.

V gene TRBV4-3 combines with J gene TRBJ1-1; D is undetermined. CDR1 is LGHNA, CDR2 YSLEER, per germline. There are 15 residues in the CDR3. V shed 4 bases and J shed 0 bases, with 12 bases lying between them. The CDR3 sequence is CASSRGGVMNTEAFF. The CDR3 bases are TGCGCCAGCAGCCGAGGCGGGGTAATGAACACTGAAGCTTTCTTT.

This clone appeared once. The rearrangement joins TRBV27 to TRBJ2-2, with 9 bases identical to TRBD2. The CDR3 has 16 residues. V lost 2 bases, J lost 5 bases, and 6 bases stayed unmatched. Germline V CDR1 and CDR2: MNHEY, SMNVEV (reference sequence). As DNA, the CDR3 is TGTGCCAGCAGTTTAGTAGCGGGGGTTGGGACCGGGGAGCTGTTTTTT. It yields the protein CASSLVAGVGTGELFF.

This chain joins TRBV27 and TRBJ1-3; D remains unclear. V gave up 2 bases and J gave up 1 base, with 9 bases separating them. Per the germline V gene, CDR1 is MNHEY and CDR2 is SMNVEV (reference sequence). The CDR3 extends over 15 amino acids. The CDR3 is CASSLRPGSGNTIYF. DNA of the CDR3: TGTGCCAGCAGTTTAAGGCCGGGATCTGGAAACACCATATATTTT.

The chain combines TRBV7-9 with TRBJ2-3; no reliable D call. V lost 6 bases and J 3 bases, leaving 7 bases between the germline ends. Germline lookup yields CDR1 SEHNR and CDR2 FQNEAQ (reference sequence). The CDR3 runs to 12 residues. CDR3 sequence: CASSRGTDTQYF. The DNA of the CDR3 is TGTGCCAGCAGTCGAGGTACAGATACGCAGTATTTT.

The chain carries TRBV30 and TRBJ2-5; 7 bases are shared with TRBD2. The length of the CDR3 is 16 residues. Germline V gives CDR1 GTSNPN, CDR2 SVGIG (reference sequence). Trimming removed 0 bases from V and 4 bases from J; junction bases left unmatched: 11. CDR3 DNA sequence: TGTGCCTGGAGTGTAGGTGTAGCTAGCGGAGGAGAGACCCAGTACTTC. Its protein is CAWSVGVASGGETQYF.

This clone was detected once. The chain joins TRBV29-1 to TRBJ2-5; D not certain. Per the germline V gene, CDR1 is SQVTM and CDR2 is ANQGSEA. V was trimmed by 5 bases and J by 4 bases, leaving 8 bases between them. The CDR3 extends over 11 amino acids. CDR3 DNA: TGCAGCGTTTACGGGTCAGAGACCCAGTACTTC. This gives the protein CSVYGSETQYF.

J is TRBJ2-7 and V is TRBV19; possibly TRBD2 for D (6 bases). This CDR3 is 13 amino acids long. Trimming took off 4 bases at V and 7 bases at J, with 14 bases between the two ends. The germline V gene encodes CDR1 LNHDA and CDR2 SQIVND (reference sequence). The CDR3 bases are TGTGCCAGTAGTACGTCTAGTGCGGGAGAGCAGTACTTC. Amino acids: CASSTSSAGEQYF.

CDR3 sequence reads: CATSSQVGTGELFF. The CDR3 DNA reads TGTGCCACCAGCAGCCAGGTCGGCACCGGGGAGCTGTTTTTT. The chain combines TRBV15 with TRBJ2-2; D is undetermined. The CDR3 sequence is 14 residues long. V was clipped by 3 bases and J by 4 bases, with 9 bases between them. CDR1 LNHNV and CDR2 YYDKDF come from the germline V gene (reference sequence). Using reference TRBV15 and TRBJ2-2 for the parts outside the CDR3, the full variable domain is DAMVIQNPRYQVTQFGKPVTLSCSQTLNHNVMYWYQQKSSQAPKLLFHYYDKDFNNEADTPDNFQSRRPNTSFCFLDIRSPGLGDTAMYLCATSSQVGTGELFFGEGSRLTVL.

The CDR3 protein is CASSQDGTSGGAGNEQFF. As DNA, the CDR3 is TGTGCCAGCAGCCAAGATGGGACTAGCGGGGGGGCCGGCAATGAGCAGTTCTTC. The chain recombines TRBV4-2 with TRBJ2-1, with 16 bases identical to TRBD2. Per germline, CDR1 LGHNA and CDR2 YNFKEQ. J lost 6 bases, V lost 0 bases, and 5 bases had no gene match. CDR3 length: 18 amino acids.

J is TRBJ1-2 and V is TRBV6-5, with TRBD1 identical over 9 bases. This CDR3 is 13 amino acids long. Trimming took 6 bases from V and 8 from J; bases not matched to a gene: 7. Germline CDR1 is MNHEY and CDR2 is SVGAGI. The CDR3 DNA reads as TGTGCCAGCAGCGTACAGGGGGCGGGGGGCTACACCTTC. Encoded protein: CASSVQGAGGYTF.

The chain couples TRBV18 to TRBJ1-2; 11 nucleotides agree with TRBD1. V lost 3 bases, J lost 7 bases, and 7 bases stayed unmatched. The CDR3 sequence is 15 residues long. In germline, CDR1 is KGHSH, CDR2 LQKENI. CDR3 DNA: TGTGCCAGCTCACCTCCAGGGGACAGGGGGTTTGGCTACACCTTC. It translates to CASSPPGDRGFGYTF. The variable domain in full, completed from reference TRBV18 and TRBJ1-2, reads NAGVMQNPRHLVRRRGQEARLRCSPMKGHSHVYWYRQLPEEGLKFMVYLQKENIIDESGMPKERFSAEFPKEGPSILRIQQVVRGDSAAYFCASSPPGDRGFGYTFGSGTRLTVV.

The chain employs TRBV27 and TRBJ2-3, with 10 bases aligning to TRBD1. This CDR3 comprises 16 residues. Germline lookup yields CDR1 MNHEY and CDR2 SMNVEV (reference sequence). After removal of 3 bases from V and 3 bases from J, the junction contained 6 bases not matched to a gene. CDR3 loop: CASSFSGQGGTDTQYF. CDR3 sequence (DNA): TGTGCCAGCAGTTTTTCCGGACAGGGGGGAACAGATACGCAGTATTTT.

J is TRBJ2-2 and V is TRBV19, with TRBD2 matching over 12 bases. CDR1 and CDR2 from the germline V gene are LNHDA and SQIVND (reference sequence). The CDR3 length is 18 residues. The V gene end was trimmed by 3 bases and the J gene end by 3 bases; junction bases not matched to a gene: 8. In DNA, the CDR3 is TGTGCCAGTAGTATCGGCCTCAGACTAGCGGGGGACACCGGGGAGCTGTTTTTT. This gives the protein CASSIGLRLAGDTGELFF.